The 19 T cell receptor beta chains below come from one sample, sequenced in a study of blood T cell repertoires in COVID-19. Repertoires were generated with immunoSEQ multiplex PCR, while TCRdb's copy carries only in-frame clones and drops some. The table has under 300,000 clones, approximately 85% seen once; the top ten hold about 11%. Material: peripheral blood. Receptors were obtained from a woman in her 70s with acute or convalescent COVID-19.

Only a few counts were recorded for this clone. The CDR3 reads CASSLLSDRGRSPLHF. In DNA form, the CDR3 reads TGTGCCAGCAGCTTACTATCCGACAGGGGGCGCTCACCCCTCCACTTT. The rearrangement links TRBV5-6 to TRBJ1-6; 10 bases are shared with TRBD1. The CDR3 is made up of 16 amino acids. Germline V CDR1 and CDR2: SGHDT, YYEEEE. With V trimmed by 2 bases and J by 10 bases, 9 bases remained unmatched. Full variable domain (outside the CDR3, taken from reference TRBV5-6 and TRBJ1-6): DAGVTQSPTHLIKTRGQQVTLRCSPKSGHDTVSWYQQALGQGPQFIFQYYEEEERQRGNFPDRFSGHQFPNYSSELNVNALLLGDSALYLCASSLLSDRGRSPLHFGNGTRLTVT.

This clone showed up just once. The chain combines TRBV6-1 with TRBJ2-2; 8 nucleotides match TRBD2. CDR1 and CDR2 (germline): MNHNS, SASEGT. This CDR3 is built from 17 residues. The V gene end was trimmed by 2 bases and the J gene end by 1 base; junction bases not matched to a gene: 6. DNA for the CDR3: TGTGCCAGCAGTGAATTCGGGAGGGGCCGGAACACCGGGGAGCTGTTTTTT. This gives the protein CASSEFGRGRNTGELFF.

The J gene is TRBJ1-1, the V gene TRBV10-2; D might be TRBD1 (6 bases). Trimming took 6 bases from V and 4 from J, leaving 9 bases between them. CDR1 WSHSY and CDR2 SAAADI come from the germline V gene. The CDR3 contains 12 residues. DNA of the CDR3: TGCGCCAGCAGCAGGACAGCCACTGAAGCTTTCTTT. Protein: CASSRTATEAFF.

Only a few counts were recorded for this clone. CDR3 region: CASSIGPKRGGYNEQFF. The CDR3 nucleotides are TGTGCCAGTAGTATAGGGCCAAAGCGGGGGGGCTACAATGAGCAGTTCTTC. The chain is built from TRBV19 and TRBJ2-1; 10 nucleotides align to TRBD2. The CDR3 runs 17 residues. The germline gives CDR1 LNHDA, CDR2 SQIVND (reference sequence). The V gene end was trimmed by 1 base and the J gene end by 3 bases; junction bases not matched to a gene: 6. Drawing the rest from reference TRBV19 and TRBJ2-1, the complete variable domain is DGGITQSPKYLFRKEGQNVTLSCEQNLNHDAMYWYRQDPGQGLRLIYYSQIVNDFQKGDIAEGYSVSREKKESFPLTVTSAQKNPTAFYLCASSIGPKRGGYNEQFFGPGTRLTVL.

The CDR3 region has the DNA TGTGCCAGCAGCTCCCGACTAATTGGCTCCTACAATGAGCAGTTCTTC. This encodes CASSSRLIGSYNEQFF. The gene calls are TRBV7-9 and TRBJ2-1; perhaps TRBD2 as D (5 bases). Trimming stripped 4 bases from V and 0 bases from J, with 13 bases between. Germline assignment: CDR1 SEHNR and CDR2 FQNEAQ (reference sequence). The CDR3 is 16 residues long.

The chain recombines TRBV3-1 (or the pseudogene TRBV3-2) with TRBJ1-2; D remains unclear. The CDR3 loop spans 14 amino acids. V was shortened by 4 bases and J by 2 bases, with 11 bases between the two germline ends. Germline values: CDR1 LGHDT, CDR2 YNNKEL (reference sequence). CDR3 coding DNA: TGTGCCAGCAGCCCCCTCGCGGCAAACTATGGCTACACCTTC. Translation gives CASSPLAANYGYTF.

This clone was counted a single time. The rearrangement links TRBV7-9 to TRBJ2-3; a weak D match, TRBD1 (6 bases). Per the germline V gene, CDR1 is SEHNR and CDR2 is FQNEAQ (reference sequence). This CDR3 has 13 amino acids. Deletions cut 5 bases from V and 2 bases from J, with 8 bases between. CDR3 amino acids: CASSRQVTDTQYF. The CDR3, as DNA: TGTGCCAGCAGCCGACAGGTCACAGATACGCAGTATTTT.

This clone has only a few counts. This chain uses TRBV27 with TRBJ2-5; 9 bases agree with TRBD2. Germline CDR1 reads MNHEY; CDR2 reads SMNVEV (reference sequence). V shed 0 bases, J shed 5 bases, and the junction held 7 bases outside the gene matches. This CDR3 has 16 amino acids. CDR3 DNA: TGTGCCAGCAGTTTATCCCTTAGCGGGGGAGGGGAGACCCAGTACTTC. Protein product: CASSLSLSGGGETQYF.

On this clone itself: Other DNA sequences in this sample translate to the same CDR3. The V and J genes are TRBV2 and TRBJ1-5; TRBD1 matches at 7 bases. There are 12 residues in the CDR3. Trimming took 6 bases from V and 7 from J; bases not matched to a gene: 3. The germline gives CDR1 SNHLY, CDR2 FYNNEI. CDR3 in amino acids: CASSDRVQPQHF. CDR3 in DNA: TGTGCCAGCAGCGACAGGGTCCAGCCCCAGCATTTT. Full variable domain (remainder filled in from reference TRBV2 and TRBJ1-5): EPEVTQTPSHQVTQMGQEVILRCVPISNHLYFYWYRQILGQKVEFLVSFYNNEISEKSEIFDDQFSVERPDGSNFTLKIRSTKLEDSAMYFCASSDRVQPQHFGDGTRLSIL.

The V and J genes are TRBV19 and TRBJ1-2; D is undetermined. V was shortened by 1 base and J by 8 bases, with 14 bases between the two germline ends. The CDR3 consists of 14 residues. CDR1 and CDR2 (germline): LNHDA, SQIVND (reference sequence). The CDR3 DNA reads TGTGCCAGTAGTATAGCGGAAAAGACGGGGGGCTACACCTTC. Translating gives CASSIAEKTGGYTF.

For the CDR3, the DNA is TGCGCCAGCAGGGGGCGCGGGGGTAATGAAAAACTGTTTTTT. This gives the protein CASRGRGGNEKLFF. The V gene is TRBV5-1, the J gene TRBJ1-4, with D perhaps TRBD1 (5 bases). Trimming pared 5 bases from V and 4 bases from J, leaving 12 bases between. CDR3 length: 14 residues. Germline-derived CDR1 and CDR2 are SGHRS and YFSETQ.

The genes are TRBV6-5 and TRBJ2-2, with 8 bases aligning to TRBD1. The CDR3 spans 13 residues. Unmatched junction bases numbered 3, after V lost 8 bases and J lost 4 bases. Germline V gene lookup returns CDR1 MNHEY and CDR2 SVGAGI. The CDR3 protein is CASGTGGTGELFF. CDR3 DNA sequence: TGTGCCAGCGGTACAGGGGGCACCGGGGAGCTGTTTTTT.

V usage is TRBV7-8 and J usage is TRBJ2-3; 12 bases line up with TRBD2. CDR1 SGHVS and CDR2 FQNEAQ come from the germline V gene. With V trimmed by 5 bases and J by 5 bases, 5 bases remained unmatched. The CDR3 spans 15 residues. For the CDR3, the DNA is TGTGCCAGCAGCCCTAGCGGGGGGGCTCTAGATACGCAGTATTTT. Protein sequence: CASSPSGGALDTQYF.

The chain has TRBV2 and TRBJ1-2; D gene unclear. CDR1 and CDR2 from the germline V gene are SNHLY and FYNNEI. Between the trimmed V and J ends, which lost 2 bases and 14 bases, there was a span of 12 bases. The CDR3 is 11 amino acids. The CDR3, as DNA: TGTGCCAGCAGTGAAAAGATTTTGGCAACCTTC. It codes for CASSEKILATF. The variable domain in full, completed from reference TRBV2 and TRBJ1-2, reads EPEVTQTPSHQVTQMGQEVILRCVPISNHLYFYWYRQILGQKVEFLVSFYNNEISEKSEIFDDQFSVERPDGSNFTLKIRSTKLEDSAMYFCASSEKILATFGSGTRLTVV.

The rearrangement uses TRBV19 and TRBJ1-1, with 12 bases lining up with TRBD1. Per germline, CDR1 LNHDA and CDR2 SQIVND (reference sequence). V shed 6 bases and J 5 bases; nucleotides not matched to a gene: 4. The CDR3 sequence is 14 residues long. This CDR3 is CASRGQGAGTEAFF. Here the CDR3 DNA reads TGTGCCAGTAGGGGACAGGGGGCGGGGACTGAAGCTTTCTTT.

The chain has TRBV27 and TRBJ1-6, with D tentatively TRBD1 (6 bases). Trimming took off 3 bases at V and 7 bases at J, with 10 bases between the two ends. Germline V lookup: CDR1 MNHEY, CDR2 SMNVEV (reference sequence). This CDR3 comprises 14 residues. CDR3 DNA sequence: TGTGCCAGCAGTTTCCGGACAGAAAATTCACCCCTCCACTTT. As protein: CASSFRTENSPLHF.

V is TRBV19 and J is TRBJ2-7, with 7 bases matching TRBD2. The CDR3 is 15 amino acids. Germline CDR1 LNHDA, CDR2 SQIVND (reference sequence). The junction had 7 bases not matched to a gene; V was cut back by 2 bases and J by 3 bases. The CDR3 coding sequence is TGTGCCAGTAGTATAAGGGCTAGCGGTTTCTACGAGCAGTACTTC. It yields the protein CASSIRASGFYEQYF.

This CDR3 is CASSYDSRSYNEQFF. The DNA for the CDR3 is TGTGCCAGCAGCTATGACTCCCGCTCCTACAATGAGCAGTTCTTC. The rearrangement links TRBV7-2 to TRBJ2-1; D uncertain. The V gene's germline CDR1 is SGHTA and CDR2 FQGNSA. Trimming took 4 bases from V and 0 from J, leaving 10 bases between them. This CDR3 is 15 amino acids long.

V is TRBV2 and J is TRBJ1-3; 8 bases fit TRBD1. V lost 6 bases and J lost 5; bases outside the gene matches: 6. Germline-derived CDR1 and CDR2 are SNHLY and FYNNEI. CDR3 length: 14 amino acids. The CDR3 region is CASSPTGVRNTIYF. The CDR3 DNA reads TGTGCCAGCAGCCCGACAGGGGTCAGAAACACCATATATTTT.